Here is one TCR beta chain with its context. The data originate from a study of cytomegalovirus exposure and HLA in healthy donors. Overall study context: The use of the same platform for the 120 or so validation repertoires and the roughly 630 first-cohort repertoires was reported by a later analysis.

V shed 2 bases and J 8 bases; nucleotides not matched to a gene: 2. Per germline, CDR1 GTSNPN and CDR2 SVGIG (reference sequence). The CDR3 has 13 residues. Profiling relied on immunoSEQ multiplex PCR, and the TCRdb table lists in-frame clones only, not all of them. The table has some 64,000 clones, around 96% seen once. The rearrangement links TRBV30 to TRBJ1-6, with TRBD1 identical over 8 bases. This TCR derives from a woman under 30 in good health and CMV-seronegative. Sequencing was done on a sample of PBMCs. In DNA, the CDR3 is TGTGCCTGGAGTACAGGGGGACATTCACCCCTCCACTTT. Its protein is CAWSTGGHSPLHF.